The clone carrying this TCR beta chain has a handful of counts. This sample stems from a study of cytomegalovirus exposure and HLA in healthy donors. CDR1 LGHNA and CDR2 YSLEER come from the germline V gene. The CDR3 length is 15 residues. J was trimmed by 10 bases and V by 3 bases; bases with no gene match: 12. With 60 Vbeta and 13 Jbeta primers, the PCR was carried out. Only in-frame clones appear in the TCRdb table, and some are missing; sequencing was by immunoSEQ multiplex PCR. The sample consists of more than 50,000 clones, roughly 70% of them appearing once. The TCR sequence derives from a woman between 45 and 65 years old in good health and CMV-seropositive. The rearrangement uses TRBV4-3 and TRBJ2-1; 7 nucleotides align to TRBD2. What was sequenced was PBMCs. Here the CDR3 DNA reads TGCGCCAGCAGCCAGGGTCGGGCTAGCGGAAGAGAGCAGTTCTTC. It encodes CASSQGRASGREQFF.